The entry below gives a single T cell receptor (beta chain) sequence along with its context. The sample belongs to a study of blood T cell repertoires in COVID-19. Study-wide context: The United States, Italy and Spain provided the acute and convalescent COVID-19 samples. T cells, B-cell-depleted T cells, or PBMCs provided the cDNA or gDNA that served as material.

Trimming at V came to 0 bases and at J to 0 bases, leaving 4 bases not matched to a gene. The CDR3 has 16 residues. Germline V gives CDR1 MNHEY, CDR2 SMNVEV (reference sequence). Authors' methods: Cell counts per sample came from amplifying reference gene primers. Libraries were prepared by immunoSEQ multiplex PCR; TCRdb keeps only in-frame clonotypes and omits some of them. D and trimming were read from the DNA, whereas the V and J calls and clone size are those reported in that table. Among 200,000 to 250,000 clones listed, about 90% were seen once. V is TRBV27 and J is TRBJ1-1, with 7 bases fitting TRBD1. This receptor was obtained from a man in his late teens or twenties with active or convalescent COVID-19. The sequenced sample was peripheral blood. The CDR3 nucleotides are TGTGCCAGCAGTTTATCACAGGGGTTGATGAACACTGAAGCTTTCTTT. It specifies CASSLSQGLMNTEAFF.